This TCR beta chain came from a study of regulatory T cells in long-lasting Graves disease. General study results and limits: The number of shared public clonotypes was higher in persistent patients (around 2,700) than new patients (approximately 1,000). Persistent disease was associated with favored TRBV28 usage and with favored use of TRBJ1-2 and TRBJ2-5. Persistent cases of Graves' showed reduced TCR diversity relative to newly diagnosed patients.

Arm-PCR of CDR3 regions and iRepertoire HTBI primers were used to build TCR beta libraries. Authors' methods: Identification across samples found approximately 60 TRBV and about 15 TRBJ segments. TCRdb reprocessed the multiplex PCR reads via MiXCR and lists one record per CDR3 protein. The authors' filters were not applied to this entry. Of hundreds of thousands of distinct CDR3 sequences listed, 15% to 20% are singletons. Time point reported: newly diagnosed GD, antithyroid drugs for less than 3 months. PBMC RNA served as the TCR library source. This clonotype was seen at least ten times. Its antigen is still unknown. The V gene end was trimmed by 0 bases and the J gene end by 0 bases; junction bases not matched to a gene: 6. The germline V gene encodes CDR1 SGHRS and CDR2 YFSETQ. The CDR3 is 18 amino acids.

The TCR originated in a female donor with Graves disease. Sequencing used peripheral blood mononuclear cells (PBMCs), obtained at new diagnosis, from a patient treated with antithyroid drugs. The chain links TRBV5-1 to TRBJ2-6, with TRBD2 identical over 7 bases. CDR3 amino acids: CASSLVSGDYSGANVLTF. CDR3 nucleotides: TGCGCCAGCAGCTTGGTCTCTGGGGACTACTCTGGGGCCAACGTCCTGACTTTC.